Shown below are 30 T cell receptor beta chains from a single sample sequenced in a study of cytotoxic CD8 clonotypes in ibrutinib-treated CLL. The assay was immunoSEQ multiplex PCR, and TCRdb's table has in-frame clones only and misses some. The table shows around 310,000 clones, with about 80% occurring only once. The source was PBMCs, collected before ibrutinib treatment. The receptors stem from a human donor with chronic lymphocytic leukemia.

This rearrangement joins TRBV5-1 to TRBJ2-1; TRBD2 matches 7 bases. The V gene's germline CDR1 is SGHRS and CDR2 YFSETQ. The J segment lost 3 bases and the V segment lost 6 bases, leaving 6 bases of the junction unmatched. This CDR3 is 14 amino acids long. The CDR3 DNA sequence: TGCGCCAGCACCCGACTAGCAAGCTACAATGAGCAGTTCTTC. Residues: CASTRLASYNEQFF.

This chain connects TRBV6-6 to TRBJ2-7; 9 bases are a match to TRBD2. Per the germline V gene, CDR1 is MNHNY and CDR2 is SVGAGI (reference sequence). This CDR3 has 14 residues. Trimming took 4 bases from V and 5 from J; bases not matched to a gene: 6. The CDR3 region has the DNA TGTGCCAGCAGTTGGGTAGCGGGAGTAAACGAGCAGTACTTC. Translated, it gives CASSWVAGVNEQYF.

This clone is a singleton in its sample. The chain combines TRBV19 with TRBJ2-7, with TRBD2 matching over 9 bases. V dropped 7 bases and J dropped 2; count of bases not matched to a gene: 6. The CDR3 has 14 amino acids. Germline lookup yields CDR1 LNHDA and CDR2 SQIVND (reference sequence). The chain's CDR3 is CASNGGRAPYEQYF. The CDR3 DNA sequence: TGTGCCAGTAACGGCGGGAGGGCCCCCTACGAGCAGTACTTC.

This chain connects TRBV2 to TRBJ2-2, with D uncertain. The V and J ends lost 6 bases and 5 bases respectively, with 7 bases between them. There are 12 residues in the CDR3. The germline gives CDR1 SNHLY, CDR2 FYNNEI. For the CDR3, the DNA is TGTGCCAGCAGGGCCCAGACCGGGGAGCTGTTTTTT. Encoded protein: CASRAQTGELFF.

The chain recombines TRBV4-2 with TRBJ2-3, with unresolved D. V gave up 7 bases and J gave up 0 bases, with 17 bases separating them. From germline, CDR1 is LGHNA and CDR2 YNFKEQ. The CDR3 runs 16 residues. The CDR3 sequence is CASTRNTQSSTDTQYF. The CDR3 coding sequence is TGTGCCAGCACCAGAAATACGCAGTCTAGCACAGATACGCAGTATTTT.

The chain links TRBV19 to TRBJ1-5; no definite D call. Germline V gene lookup returns CDR1 LNHDA and CDR2 SQIVND (reference sequence). V lost 5 bases to trimming and J lost 3 bases, with 5 bases between them. This CDR3 comprises 12 residues. CDR3 sequence: CASSEVNQPQHF. CDR3 sequence (DNA): TGTGCCAGTAGTGAGGTCAATCAGCCCCAGCATTTT.

The gene calls are TRBV10-3 and TRBJ2-7; 8 bases fit TRBD2. CDR3 length: 15 amino acids. Germline V gene sequence: CDR1 ENHRY, CDR2 SYGVKD. With V trimmed by 9 bases and J by 4 bases, 14 bases remained unmatched. The CDR3 coding sequence is TGTGCCATACAGAACCCGGGACTAGATCTTTACGAGCAGTACTTC. Protein product: CAIQNPGLDLYEQYF.

This clone was detected only once. The V and J genes are TRBV10-1 and TRBJ1-1; a possible D gene is TRBD1 (6 bases). Between the trimmed V and J ends, which lost 6 bases and 3 bases, there was a span of 14 bases. Germline V gives CDR1 WNHNN, CDR2 SYGVQD (reference sequence). This CDR3 spans 14 amino acids. The CDR3 loop reads CASRPDRSDTEAFF. In DNA form, the CDR3 reads TGCGCCAGCAGACCAGACAGGTCGGACACTGAAGCTTTCTTT.

This clone was seen a handful of times. The CDR3 region has the DNA TGTGCCAGCAGCCAAGATTTCAGGAAAGATACGCAGTATTTT. Translation: CASSQDFRKDTQYF. V usage is TRBV4-2 and J usage is TRBJ2-3, with D uncertain. From germline, CDR1 is LGHNA and CDR2 YNFKEQ. Trimming stripped 0 bases from V and 5 bases from J, with 9 bases between. The CDR3 runs to 14 residues.

This chain uses TRBV19 with TRBJ1-2, with TRBD1 identical over 7 bases. The CDR3 is 14 amino acids. CDR1 and CDR2 (germline): LNHDA, SQIVND (reference sequence). V shed 5 bases, J shed 7 bases, and the junction held 10 bases outside the gene matches. The CDR3 DNA is TGTGCCAGTAGTCCAGGGACAGTCTCGCGTGGCTACACCTTC. It encodes CASSPGTVSRGYTF.

The rearrangement joins TRBV25-1 to TRBJ2-3; 11 nucleotides match TRBD2. The CDR3 runs 18 residues. CDR1 is MGHDK, CDR2 SYGVNS, per germline. V gave up 0 bases and J gave up 0 bases; unmatched junction bases: 5. CDR3: CASSEYGLAGHSTDTQYF. The CDR3 DNA reads as TGTGCCAGCAGTGAATACGGACTAGCGGGCCATAGCACAGATACGCAGTATTTT.

On this clone: The sample has other DNA sequences that encode this CDR3 too. The chain couples TRBV5-6 to TRBJ2-5; perhaps TRBD1 as D (5 bases). The CDR3 runs 13 residues. Germline values: CDR1 SGHDT, CDR2 YYEEEE. Trimming took 0 bases from V and 5 from J, leaving 8 bases between them. CDR3 DNA sequence: TGTGCCAGCAGCTTGGGGGGCCGGGAGACCCAGTACTTC. It encodes CASSLGGRETQYF.

The chain couples TRBV27 to TRBJ1-2; TRBD1 is a possible D gene (5 bases). V lost 4 bases and J lost 3, with 9 bases in between. Germline values: CDR1 MNHEY, CDR2 SMNVEV (reference sequence). The CDR3 covers 13 residues. DNA of the CDR3: TGTGCCAGCAGTTCGGGGCTGTACTATGGCTACACCTTC. It translates to CASSSGLYYGYTF.

The CDR3 coding sequence is TGTGCCAGCAGTCCAACTACTCGGCACACCATATATTTT. Translated: CASSPTTRHTIYF. The rearrangement links TRBV6-5 to TRBJ1-3; D is ambiguous. The V end was cut by 5 bases, the J end by 8 bases, with 13 bases between. The CDR3 is 13 amino acids. Germline V gene data show CDR1 as MNHEY and CDR2 as SVGAGI.

V and J are TRBV7-6 and TRBJ2-1, with 8 bases identical to TRBD1. The CDR3 is 13 amino acids. Germline CDR1 and CDR2: SGHVS and FNYEAQ. After removal of 9 bases from V and 10 bases from J, the junction contained 11 bases not matched to a gene. The CDR3: CASSRGPPPEQFF. The CDR3 DNA reads TGTGCCAGTTCCAGGGGGCCCCCTCCGGAGCAGTTCTTC.

This clone was picked up a small number of times. V gene TRBV11-2 combines with J gene TRBJ1-1; D unresolved. CDR3 length: 11 residues. Germline-derived CDR1 and CDR2 are SGHAT and FQNNGV. Trimming pared 3 bases from V and 10 bases from J, leaving 9 bases between. The CDR3 DNA follows: TGTGCCAGCAGCTTGAGAAGATTAGCTTTCTTT. Protein: CASSLRRLAFF.

The chain links TRBV9 to TRBJ2-1; 10 bases are shared with TRBD2. In germline, CDR1 is SGDLS, CDR2 YYNGEE. The junction had 10 bases not matched to a gene; V was cut back by 4 bases and J by 9 bases. This CDR3 spans 15 amino acids. CDR3 sequence (DNA): TGTGCCAGCAGCCCATTAGCGGGGGGTAGTGGTGAGCAGTTCTTC. It translates to CASSPLAGGSGEQFF.

The rearrangement joins TRBV7-2 to TRBJ1-2; 8 bases are shared with TRBD1. Germline V gene data show CDR1 as SGHTA and CDR2 as FQGNSA. The CDR3 has 14 residues. V was clipped by 4 bases and J by 4 bases; unmatched bases: 5. In nucleotides, the CDR3 is TGTGCCAGCAGCTACGGACAGGGAGGCTATGGCTACACCTTC. Residues: CASSYGQGGYGYTF.

Of note for this clone: The same CDR3 can be traced to other DNA sequences in this sample. This chain links TRBV6-5 with TRBJ2-7; D gene unclear. The CDR3 has 14 amino acids. CDR1 MNHEY and CDR2 SVGAGI come from the germline V gene. Between the trimmed V and J ends, which lost 0 bases and 0 bases, there was a span of 6 bases. The CDR3 region is CASSYSGFSYEQYF. The CDR3 region has the DNA TGTGCCAGCAGTTACTCAGGGTTCTCCTACGAGCAGTACTTC.

This clone appeared once. CDR3 bases: TGTGCCAGCAGGAGCGGGAAGTGGGAGACCCAGTACTTC. Translation: CASRSGKWETQYF. This chain joins TRBV28 and TRBJ2-5; 7 nucleotides line up with TRBD2. Trimming took 6 bases from V and 5 from J; bases not matched to a gene: 6. Germline values: CDR1 MDHEN, CDR2 SYDVKM. This CDR3 has 13 residues.

This clone was observed a handful of times. The chain joins TRBV30 to TRBJ1-1; the D gene is possibly TRBD1 (5 bases). V lost 4 bases, J lost 0 bases, and 9 bases lay in between. Per the germline V gene, CDR1 is GTSNPN and CDR2 is SVGIG (reference sequence). This CDR3 is 13 amino acids long. The CDR3 nucleotides read TGTGCCTGGAAGACAGAATTGAACACTGAAGCTTTCTTT. This gives the protein CAWKTELNTEAFF.

The chain is built from TRBV5-1 and TRBJ1-4, with unresolved D. Per germline, CDR1 SGHRS and CDR2 YFSETQ. Trimming removed 1 base at V and 0 bases at J, with 10 bases between. CDR3 length: 16 amino acids. CDR3 coding DNA: TGCGCCAGCAGCTTGAGGCAGGTGACAACTAATGAAAAACTGTTTTTT. It encodes CASSLRQVTTNEKLFF.

The gene calls are TRBV15 and TRBJ1-2; D gene unclear. The V and J ends lost 0 bases and 4 bases respectively, with 18 bases between them. CDR3 length: 17 residues. Germline CDR1 is LNHNV and CDR2 is YYDKDF (reference sequence). The CDR3 DNA reads TGTGCCACCAGCAGAGATTTAGCGACACGGATTATCTATGGCTACACCTTC. The encoded protein is CATSRDLATRIIYGYTF.

The rearrangement links TRBV4-3 to TRBJ2-1; D might be TRBD2 (5 bases). Germline assignment: CDR1 LGHNA and CDR2 YSLEER. The CDR3 sequence is 16 residues long. V lost 0 bases and J lost 2, with 11 bases in between. The CDR3 bases are TGCGCCAGCAGCCAAGATAGAGGGTATCCCTACAATGAGCAGTTCTTC. It yields the protein CASSQDRGYPYNEQFF.

The chain is built from TRBV19 and TRBJ2-7; no reliable D call. CDR3 length equals 18 residues. V lost 1 base to trimming and J lost 3 bases, with 22 bases between them. The germline V gene has CDR1 LNHDA and CDR2 SQIVND (reference sequence). CDR3 protein: CASSIVVLVSDRIYEQYF. Here the CDR3 DNA reads TGTGCCAGTAGTATAGTAGTTTTGGTTTCGGACCGGATCTACGAGCAGTACTTC.

This clone was counted only a few times. The gene calls are TRBV29-1 and TRBJ1-5; 7 nucleotides line up with TRBD1. The CDR3 has 13 residues. V lost 4 bases, J lost 4 bases, and 4 bases stayed unmatched. Per germline, CDR1 SQVTM and CDR2 ANQGSEA. The CDR3: CSVGTGRNQPQHF. The DNA for the CDR3 is TGCAGCGTTGGGACAGGCAGAAATCAGCCCCAGCATTTT.

The rearrangement uses TRBV2 and TRBJ2-7; D unclear. CDR3 length equals 13 residues. V gave up 4 bases and J gave up 3 bases, with 10 bases separating them. The germline V gene encodes CDR1 SNHLY and CDR2 FYNNEI. The CDR3 bases are TGTGCCAGCAGTGTCTTCGAAAGCTACGAGCAGTACTTC. Translation: CASSVFESYEQYF.

The chain uses TRBV19 and TRBJ2-6, with a possible D match to TRBD1 (6 bases). V dropped 8 bases and J dropped 0 bases, with 20 bases sitting between them. Germline V lookup: CDR1 LNHDA, CDR2 SQIVND (reference sequence). This CDR3 contains 18 residues. CDR3 region: CASQGQDTPYSGANVLTF. For the CDR3, the DNA is TGTGCCAGTCAGGGGCAAGACACGCCCTACTCTGGGGCCAACGTCCTGACTTTC.

The chain links TRBV6-5 to TRBJ1-1; D uncertain. CDR3 length: 12 amino acids. With 8 bases removed from V and 4 bases from J, the gap between germline ends came to 11 bases. CDR1 is MNHEY, CDR2 SVGAGI, per germline. This CDR3 reads CASESLGTEAFF. The CDR3 DNA follows: TGTGCCAGCGAGAGTTTGGGCACTGAAGCTTTCTTT.

This sequence joins TRBV7-2 and TRBJ1-5; D might be TRBD1 (5 bases). The length of the CDR3 is 16 residues. Trimming took 5 bases from V and 3 from J, leaving 17 bases between them. Looked up from germline, CDR1 is SGHTA and CDR2 is FQGNSA. CDR3 region: CASSDKRRGYNQPQHF. The CDR3 region has the DNA TGTGCCAGCAGCGATAAAAGACGGGGGTACAATCAGCCCCAGCATTTT.